This T cell receptor beta chain was documented in a study of blood T cell repertoires in COVID-19. This table comes from immunoSEQ multiplex PCR, and its TCRdb copy is limited to in-frame clones, with some not included. This table has around 260,000 clones, around nine tenths appearing once. The specimen was PBMCs or T cells enriched from blood (not recorded which). The sequence came from a woman in her twenties or thirties who had recovered from COVID-19.

This CDR3 is CASSSLTSGGTDTQYF. CDR3 bases: TGTGCCAGCAGCTCTTTGACTAGCGGGGGCACAGATACGCAGTATTTT. The genes are TRBV5-5 and TRBJ2-3; 11 bases map to TRBD2. The germline V gene encodes CDR1 SGHKS and CDR2 YYEKEE (reference sequence). The CDR3 sequence is 16 residues long. The junction had 4 bases not matched to a gene; V was cut back by 3 bases and J by 1 base.